The clone carrying this T cell receptor (beta chain) was detected a few times. Its antigen is unknown. Time point noted: newly diagnosed GD, antithyroid drugs for less than 3 months. The TCR library was made from RNA that had been extracted from PBMCs in TRIzol. Libraries of TCR beta came from iRepertoire HTBI primers plus Arm-PCR of CDR3 regions. MiXCR, run by TCRdb on the multiplex PCR reads, gives a single entry per CDR3 protein. The sample has hundreds of thousands of distinct CDR3 sequences; roughly 15% are singletons. Trimming removed 2 bases from V and 0 bases from J, with 10 bases in between. There are 15 residues in the CDR3. CDR1 and CDR2 from the germline V gene are MNHEY and SVGAGI. This entry is derived from a study of regulatory T cells in long-lasting Graves disease. Study observations and caveats: Those with persistent disease had in common more public clonotypes (about 3,000) than new patients (roughly 930).

The data also belong to a second study, concerning T cells in Graves' hyperthyroidism and ophthalmopathy.

Sequenced material: peripheral blood mononuclear cells (PBMCs), taken at new diagnosis, from a patient treated with antithyroid drugs. This TCR was recovered from a woman aged 30 to 39 with Graves disease. The chain has TRBV6-5 and TRBJ2-5; no clear D. The CDR3 coding sequence is TGTGCCAGCAGTTACGTGCGAACCAACCAAGAGACCCAGTACTTC. Its translation: CASSYVRTNQETQYF.